Reported below is one TCR beta chain. This clone has more than one count but fewer than ten. Its antigen remains unidentified. No clone much larger than this one lies a single base away; base qualities are absent. This entry comes from a study of beta chain features in type 1 diabetes (dated 2018 in TCRdb). Regarding the complete study: Mean age, gender distribution, total cell number and subset yield did not differ between patients and healthy donors. A total of around 110,000,000 sorted cells were examined across all samples, and a strong correlation was observed between cell number per subset and RNA yield. The study compared TCRB repertoires of sorted circulating CD4+ T cell subsets between recently diagnosed type 1 diabetes patients and matched healthy donors. Naive and central memory subsets were obtained from all 28 donors, but regulatory and stem cell-like memory subsets were isolated from only 8 patients and roughly 8 healthy donors. The investigation overall reported the following: At VDJ recombination sites, patients with type 1 diabetes made fewer insertions and deleted more nucleotides, a pattern implying thymic rearrangement abnormalities. Because cDNA rather than genomic DNA was sequenced, highly expressing activated cells could have been over-represented, although no difference in activation and CD3 levels was found between groups. Because small numbers of individuals were included in the HLA sub-analyses, any influence of HLA type on TCRB rearrangement was left unresolved. Naive, central memory and regulatory TCRB repertoires appeared more similar among patients than among healthy donors. PCR might favor shorter templates, but patient and control samples were amplified and corrected together, so any skew would affect both groups equally. A moderate but significant shortening of TCRB CDR3 length was observed in type 1 diabetes patients in all four CD4+ subsets.

Each donor gave one peripheral blood draw, about 100 mL on average, collected into heparinised tubes. A BD FACSAria II was used to sort naive, central memory, regulatory and stem cell-like memory CD4+ T cells with a panel that included CD45RO, CCR7, CD25, CD127, CD95 and CD27. Purity was above 98% for every sorted population. PBMCs were isolated right away by Lymphoprep density gradient centrifugation and were stained directly, without culture. To minimize batch effects, samples were stained and sorted in pairs, one healthy donor with one patient per experiment. The entire isolated RNA was reverse transcribed using the High Capacity cDNA Reverse Transcription Kit, and thus expressed TCRB transcripts were sequenced. Naive, central memory and regulatory T cell samples underwent deep immunoSEQ sequencing, averaging about 3.5 million total reads per sample. Sorted cells were lysed in RLT buffer, and RNA was extracted using DNase-treated RNeasy Micro or Mini kits according to cell number. To prevent cross-contamination, each cell subset was processed individually, whereas patient and healthy donor samples were processed jointly. TCRB sequences were amplified from cDNA with the immunoSEQ multiplex PCR, producing 87-bp fragments spanning the CDR3 region. The amplicons were sequenced using the Illumina HiSeq platform. Per the authors' processing: Synthetic template baselines were used to correct PCR bias computationally, reads within Hamming distance 2 were collapsed, and singletons that could not be merged were discarded. Reads were aligned against IMGT so that V, D and J genes, CDR3 length and insertions or deletions at six rearrangement sites could be assigned. Clonotype counts were normalized to sorted cell number within each subset before computing true diversity and Gini coefficients with the tcR R package. Repertoire sharing was quantified using the overlap coefficient calculated on TCRB nucleotide sequences. Out-of-frame TCRB sequences from naive cells were analyzed to stand in for the pre-selection repertoire. The table was pulled from immuneACCESS by TCRdb, which kept in-frame rearrangements only. Such tables lose some clones; where checked, under half of the loss comes from unresolved V genes, and the rest has no known cause. From that table come the V and J calls and clone size; the DNA was used to work out D and trimming. This sample is represented by about 230,000 clones; around 9.6% of them were singletons. Clones ranked in the top ten supply 0.034% of the sample.

The CDR3 runs 15 amino acids, cysteine and phenylalanine included. Only CDR3 DNA remains: 45 bases, in frame from the first base. V has 2 bases trimmed and J has 5 bases trimmed; junction bases matching no gene number 7. According to the germline V gene, CDR1 reads SGHRS and CDR2 reads YFSETQ. The chain links TRBV5-1 with TRBJ2-1, and 7 junction bases match TRBD2. Sequencing input: naive CD4+ T cells from blood. Interpreted using the paper, the cell subset or site label stands for: true naive CD4+ T cells. This clonotype was sampled from a woman aged 18-29 years in good health. The nucleotide sequence reads TGCGCCAGCAGCTTCCGCGGGAGTAACGACAATGAGCAGTTCTTC. Its protein product is CASSFRGSNDNEQFF.